This TCR beta chain was identified during a study of cytomegalovirus exposure and HLA in healthy donors. The CDR3 loop spans 16 amino acids. Trimming left V 3 bases short and J 2 bases short, with 15 bases between. Germline V gives CDR1 SGHRS, CDR2 YFSETQ. Overall study findings and caveats: Later, TCR association rates were found to vary by HLA locus, highest for DRB1 and lowest for HLA-C.

For this clone: What it binds is not known.

PCR involved 60 Vbeta and 13 Jbeta primers. The data were produced by immunoSEQ multiplex PCR, yet TCRdb's version contains in-frame clones alone and is incomplete. Among roughly 150,000 clones, 80% were seen once, and the ten largest hold 13% to 15%. The chain joins TRBV5-1 to TRBJ2-1; perhaps TRBD2 as D (6 bases). Sequencing input: PBMCs. The receptor's source is a woman aged 40 to 55 in good health and CMV-seronegative. CDR3 sequence (DNA): TGCGCCAGCAGCTGGGCCGCAGCGGGCCCCTACAATGAGCAGTTCTTC. Translated: CASSWAAAGPYNEQFF.